The text below deals with one T cell receptor (beta chain). Sequenced by immunoSEQ multiplex PCR; TCRdb stores in-frame clones only, minus some. This sample has about 45,000 clones, with roughly 76% found just once. The germline CDR1 and CDR2 sequences are MNHNS and SASEGT. Germline trimming cut 3 bases from V and 5 bases from J; bases unmatched to any gene: 4. The CDR3 extends over 14 amino acids. The sample belongs to a study of radiotherapy plus CTLA-4 blockade in lung cancer. The chain recombines TRBV6-1 with TRBJ1-5, with 7 bases lining up with TRBD1. The clonotype comes from a human donor with non-small cell lung cancer who had a complete response to radiotherapy plus ipilimumab. Here the sequenced sample was peripheral blood, taken from a patient treated with radiotherapy plus ipilimumab. Written as DNA, the CDR3 is TGTGCCAGCAGTGATAACAGGGGCGATCAGCCCCAGCATTTT. The encoded protein is CASSDNRGDQPQHF.